A single TCR beta chain is shown here with its context. The antigen remains undetermined. CDR1 is MGHRA, CDR2 YSYEKL, per germline. Trimming stripped 1 base from V and 0 bases from J, with 13 bases between. This CDR3 contains 16 residues. This sample stems from a study of follicular helper T cells after annual influenza vaccination. Time point noted: 2013-2014 season, 7 days after vaccination. Excluded were substance abuse, HIV/AIDS, active cancer, immunomodulatory drugs and active illness. Cells are cTfh (non-naive CD4+CXCR5+PD-1+), split by ICOS and CD38 into double-positive or double-negative. Clones were read by immunoSEQ multiplex PCR, and TCRdb kept only the in-frame ones, dropping some. The repertoire includes 9,000 or so clones, 83% of them detected once, and 3% sits in the top ten. Findings of the study overall: Change in circulating plasmablasts correlated with ICOS+CD38+ cTfh clonality change. Day 7 ICOS+CD38+ clones later appeared mostly in ICOS-CD38- cTfh.

The sequence was collected from an adult who received the influenza vaccine. The chain has TRBV4-1 and TRBJ2-7; tentative D call: TRBD2 (5 bases). Sequences were derived from CXCR5+ CD38- circulating T follicular helper cells from blood, sampled 7 days after influenza vaccination. As to subset: circulating Tfh, non-naive CD4+CXCR5+PD-1+ (ICOS+CD38+ or ICOS-CD38-). The CDR3 loop is CASSQAQTGSSYEQYF. CDR3 DNA sequence: TGCGCCAGCAGCCAAGCGCAGACGGGGAGCTCCTACGAGCAGTACTTC.